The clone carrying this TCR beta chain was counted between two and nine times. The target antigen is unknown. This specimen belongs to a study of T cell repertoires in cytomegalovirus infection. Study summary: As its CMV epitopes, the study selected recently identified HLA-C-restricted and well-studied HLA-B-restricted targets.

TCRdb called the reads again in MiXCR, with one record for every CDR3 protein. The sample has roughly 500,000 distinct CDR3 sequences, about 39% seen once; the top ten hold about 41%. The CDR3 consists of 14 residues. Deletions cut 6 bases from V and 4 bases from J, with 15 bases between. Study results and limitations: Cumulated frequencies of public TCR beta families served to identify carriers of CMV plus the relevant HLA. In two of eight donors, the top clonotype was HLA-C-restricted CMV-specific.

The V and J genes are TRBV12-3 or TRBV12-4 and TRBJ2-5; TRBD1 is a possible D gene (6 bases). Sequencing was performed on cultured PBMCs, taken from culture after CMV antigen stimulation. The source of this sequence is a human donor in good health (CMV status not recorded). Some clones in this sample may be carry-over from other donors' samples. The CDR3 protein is CASSPTGSGETQYF. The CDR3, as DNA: TGTGCCAGCAGCCCCACAGGGAGTGGAGAGACCCAGTACTTC.